One sample yielded the 6 T cell receptor beta chains listed below, sequenced in a study of cytomegalovirus exposure and HLA in healthy donors. The PCR had 60 Vbeta and 13 Jbeta primers. The repertoire was sequenced with immunoSEQ multiplex PCR; TCRdb's copy has only in-frame clones and lacks some. The sample comprises roughly 160,000 clones, 70% to 90% of which are singletons, and roughly 2.5% rests with the top ten. Material: PBMCs. These receptors were taken from a man aged 25-45 years in good health and CMV-seropositive.

The V call is TRBV10-3, the J call TRBJ2-1, with a possible D match to TRBD1 (6 bases). In germline, CDR1 is ENHRY, CDR2 SYGVKD. The CDR3 has 11 residues. The V end was cut by 7 bases, the J end by 7 bases, with 8 bases between. CDR3 DNA sequence: TGTGCCATCACCCAGGGGAATGAGCAGTTCTTC. It is translated as CAITQGNEQFF.

The chain carries TRBV19 and TRBJ1-4; D gene uncertain. The germline V gene encodes CDR1 LNHDA and CDR2 SQIVND (reference sequence). The CDR3 extends over 15 amino acids. Trimming cost V 5 bases and J 0 bases, with 10 bases left between them. CDR3 bases: TGTGCCAGTAGTCGAGCGGCAGCAACTAATGAAAAACTGTTTTTT. Translating gives CASSRAAATNEKLFF.

This clone has a single count. J is TRBJ2-1 and V is TRBV7-9; possibly TRBD2 for D (5 bases). The V gene lost 4 bases and the J gene lost 6 bases, with 10 bases spanning the gap. The CDR3 consists of 13 residues. Germline V gene lookup returns CDR1 SEHNR and CDR2 FQNEAQ (reference sequence). CDR3 coding DNA: TGTGCCAGCAGCTGGGTGCGGGTCAATGAGCAGTTCTTC. This codes for CASSWVRVNEQFF.

The chain carries TRBV5-1 and TRBJ1-4, with no clear D. The CDR3 runs to 13 residues. Trimming took 4 bases from V and 9 from J, leaving 13 bases between them. Germline V gives CDR1 SGHRS, CDR2 YFSETQ. CDR3 DNA sequence: TGCGCCAGCAGCCTAGCCTACAGCCAAAAACTGTTTTTT. Translating gives CASSLAYSQKLFF.

CDR3 in amino acids: CASSRAPPLAGLSTDTQYF. CDR3 coding DNA: TGTGCCAGCTCACGCGCCCCCCCGCTAGCGGGCCTGAGCACAGATACGCAGTATTTT. The chain has TRBV18 and TRBJ2-3, with 8 nucleotides matching TRBD2. The CDR3 has 19 residues. CDR1 is KGHSH, CDR2 LQKENI, per germline. The V gene end was trimmed by 4 bases and the J gene end by 0 bases; junction bases not matched to a gene: 15.

This clone was recorded only once. The chain combines TRBV11-1 with TRBJ1-1; D possibly corresponds to TRBD1 (6 bases). The V gene lost 5 bases and the J gene lost 10 bases, with 23 bases spanning the gap. Germline V gene sequence: CDR1 SGHAT, CDR2 FQDESV (reference sequence). The CDR3 is 15 residues long. DNA for the CDR3: TGTGCCAGCAGCCCTGGGGGGGGCCCAGGGGAAGGAGCTTTCTTT. Its protein is CASSPGGGPGEGAFF. Using reference TRBV11-1 and TRBJ1-1 for the parts outside the CDR3, the full variable domain is EAEVAQSPRYKITEKSQAVAFWCDPISGHATLYWYRQILGQGPELLVQFQDESVVDDSQLPKDRFSAERLKGVDSTLKIQPAELGDSAMYLCASSPGGGPGEGAFFGQGTRLTVV.